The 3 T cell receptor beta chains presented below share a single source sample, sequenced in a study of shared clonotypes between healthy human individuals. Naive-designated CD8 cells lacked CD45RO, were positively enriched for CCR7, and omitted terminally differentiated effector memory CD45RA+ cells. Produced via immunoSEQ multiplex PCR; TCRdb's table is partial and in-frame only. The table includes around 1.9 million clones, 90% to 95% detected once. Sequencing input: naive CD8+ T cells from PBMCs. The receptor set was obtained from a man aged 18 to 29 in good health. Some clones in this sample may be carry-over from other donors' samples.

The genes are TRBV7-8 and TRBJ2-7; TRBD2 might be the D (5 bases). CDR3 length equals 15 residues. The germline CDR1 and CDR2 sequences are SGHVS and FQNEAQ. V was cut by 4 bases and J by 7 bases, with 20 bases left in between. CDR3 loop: CASSSRGDTGDEQYF. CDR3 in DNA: TGTGCCAGCAGCTCCCGGGGAGATACCGGGGATGAGCAGTACTTC.

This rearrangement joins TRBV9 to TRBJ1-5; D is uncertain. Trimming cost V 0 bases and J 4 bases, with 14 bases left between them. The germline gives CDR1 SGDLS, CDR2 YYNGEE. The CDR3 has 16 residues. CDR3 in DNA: TGTGCCAGCAGCGTAGGGGCGGGAGGGTTGAATCAGCCCCAGCATTTT. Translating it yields CASSVGAGGLNQPQHF.

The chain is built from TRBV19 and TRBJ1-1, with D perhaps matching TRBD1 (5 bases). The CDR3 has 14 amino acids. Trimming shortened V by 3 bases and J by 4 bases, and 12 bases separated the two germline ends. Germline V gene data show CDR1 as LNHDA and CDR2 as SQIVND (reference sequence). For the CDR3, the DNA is TGTGCCAGTAGTATCTACAGGTATCGCACTGAAGCTTTCTTT. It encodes CASSIYRYRTEAFF.